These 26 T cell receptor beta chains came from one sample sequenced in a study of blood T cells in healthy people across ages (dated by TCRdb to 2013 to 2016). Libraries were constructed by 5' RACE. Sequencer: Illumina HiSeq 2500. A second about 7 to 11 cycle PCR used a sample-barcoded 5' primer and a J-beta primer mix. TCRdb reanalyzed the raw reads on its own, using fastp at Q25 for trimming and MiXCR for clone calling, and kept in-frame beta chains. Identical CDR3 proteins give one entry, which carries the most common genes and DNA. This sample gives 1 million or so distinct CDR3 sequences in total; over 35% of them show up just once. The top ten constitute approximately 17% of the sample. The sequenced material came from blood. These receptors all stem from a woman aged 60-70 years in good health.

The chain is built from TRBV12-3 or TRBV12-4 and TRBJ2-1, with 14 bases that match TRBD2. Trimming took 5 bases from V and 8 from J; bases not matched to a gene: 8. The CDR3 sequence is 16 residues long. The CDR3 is CASSGTGTSGSYEQFF. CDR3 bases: TGTGCCAGCAGTGGGACCGGGACTAGCGGGAGTTATGAGCAGTTCTTC.

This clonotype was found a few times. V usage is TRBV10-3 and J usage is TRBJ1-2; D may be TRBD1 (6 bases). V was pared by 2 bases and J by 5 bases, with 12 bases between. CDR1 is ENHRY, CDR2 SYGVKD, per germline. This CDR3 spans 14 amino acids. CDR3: CAISEIGTTYGYTF. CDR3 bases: TGTGCCATCAGTGAGATCGGGACAACGTATGGCTACACCTTC.

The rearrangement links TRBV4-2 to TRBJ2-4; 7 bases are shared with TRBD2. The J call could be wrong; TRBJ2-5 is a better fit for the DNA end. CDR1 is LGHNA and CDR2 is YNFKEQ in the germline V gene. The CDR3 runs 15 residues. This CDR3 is CASSQISGIGETQYF. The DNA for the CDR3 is TGTGCCAGCAGCCAGATAAGCGGGATAGGTGAGACCCAGTACTTC.

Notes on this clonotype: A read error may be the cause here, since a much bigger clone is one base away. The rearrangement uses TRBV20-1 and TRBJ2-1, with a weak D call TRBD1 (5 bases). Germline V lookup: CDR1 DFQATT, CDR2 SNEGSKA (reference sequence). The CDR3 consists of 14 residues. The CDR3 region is CSAETESSHNEQFF. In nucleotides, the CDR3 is TGCAGTGCCGAGACAGAGAGCTCCCACAATGAGCAGTTCTTC.

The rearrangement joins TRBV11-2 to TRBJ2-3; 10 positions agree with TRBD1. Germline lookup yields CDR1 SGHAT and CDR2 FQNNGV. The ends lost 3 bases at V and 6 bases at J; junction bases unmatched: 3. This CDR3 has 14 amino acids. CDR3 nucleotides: TGTGCCAGCAGCTTCGACAGGGGGCGGGATACGCAGTATTTT. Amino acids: CASSFDRGRDTQYF.

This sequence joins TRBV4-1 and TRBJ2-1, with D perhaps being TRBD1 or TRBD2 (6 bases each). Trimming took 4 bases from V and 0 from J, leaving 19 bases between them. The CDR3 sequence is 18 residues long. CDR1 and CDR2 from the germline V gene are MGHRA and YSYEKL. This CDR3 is CASSPRGGSGGSYNEQFF. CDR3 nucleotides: TGCGCCAGCAGCCCAAGAGGGGGTAGCGGAGGCTCCTACAATGAGCAGTTCTTC.

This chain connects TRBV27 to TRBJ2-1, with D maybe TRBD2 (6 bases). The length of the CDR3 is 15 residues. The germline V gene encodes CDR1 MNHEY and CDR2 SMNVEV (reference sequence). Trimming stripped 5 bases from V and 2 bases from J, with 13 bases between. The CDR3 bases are TGTGCCAGCAGTCTCGGGACTCCCACCTACAATGAGCAGTTCTTC. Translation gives CASSLGTPTYNEQFF.

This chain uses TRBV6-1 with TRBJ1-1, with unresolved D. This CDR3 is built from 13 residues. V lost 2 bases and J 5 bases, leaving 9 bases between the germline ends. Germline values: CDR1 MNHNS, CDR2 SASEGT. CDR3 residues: CASSEWAGTEAFF. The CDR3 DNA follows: TGTGCCAGCAGTGAATGGGCCGGGACTGAAGCTTTCTTT.

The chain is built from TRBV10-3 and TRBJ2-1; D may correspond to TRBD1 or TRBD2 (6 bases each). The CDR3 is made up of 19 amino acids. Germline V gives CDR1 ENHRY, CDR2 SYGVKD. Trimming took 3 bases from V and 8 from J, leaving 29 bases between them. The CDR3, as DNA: TGTGCCATCAGTGATAAAGGGGGGACGTCTTTGATCTCCCCCTATGAGCAGTTCTTC. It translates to CAISDKGGTSLISPYEQFF.

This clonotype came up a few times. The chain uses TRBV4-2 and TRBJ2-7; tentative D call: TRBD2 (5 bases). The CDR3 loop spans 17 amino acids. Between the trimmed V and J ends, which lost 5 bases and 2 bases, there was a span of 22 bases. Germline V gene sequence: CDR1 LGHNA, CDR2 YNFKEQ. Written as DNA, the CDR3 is TGTGCCAGCAGCAGTCGGCAGGCCGCGGGCTTTACCTACGAGCAGTACTTC. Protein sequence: CASSSRQAAGFTYEQYF.

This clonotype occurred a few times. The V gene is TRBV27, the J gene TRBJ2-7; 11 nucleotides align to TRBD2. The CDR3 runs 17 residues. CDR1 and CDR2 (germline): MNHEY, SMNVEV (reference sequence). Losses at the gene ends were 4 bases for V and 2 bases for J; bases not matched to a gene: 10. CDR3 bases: TGTGCCAGCAGTTCCTCCCCCGGACTAGCGGGTACCTACGAGCAGTACTTC. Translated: CASSSSPGLAGTYEQYF.

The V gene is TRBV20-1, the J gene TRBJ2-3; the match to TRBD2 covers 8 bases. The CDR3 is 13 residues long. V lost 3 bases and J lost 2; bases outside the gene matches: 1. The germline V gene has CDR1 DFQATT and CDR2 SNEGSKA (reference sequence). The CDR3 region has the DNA TGCAGTGCTAGGCGGGAGGCCACAGATACGCAGTATTTT. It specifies CSARREATDTQYF.

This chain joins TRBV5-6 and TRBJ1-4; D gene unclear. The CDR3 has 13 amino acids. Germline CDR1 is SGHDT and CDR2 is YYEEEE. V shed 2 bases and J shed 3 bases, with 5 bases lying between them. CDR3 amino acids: CASSFGPNEKLFF. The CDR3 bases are TGTGCCAGCAGCTTCGGTCCTAATGAAAAACTGTTTTTT.

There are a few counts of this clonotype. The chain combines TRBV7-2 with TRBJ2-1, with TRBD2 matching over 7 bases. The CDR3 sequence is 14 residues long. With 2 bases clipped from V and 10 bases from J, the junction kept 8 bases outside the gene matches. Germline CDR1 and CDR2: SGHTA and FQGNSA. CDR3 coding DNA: TGTGCCAGCAGCTTAAGCCAGCGGCGGGGGGAGCAGTTCTTC. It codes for CASSLSQRRGEQFF.

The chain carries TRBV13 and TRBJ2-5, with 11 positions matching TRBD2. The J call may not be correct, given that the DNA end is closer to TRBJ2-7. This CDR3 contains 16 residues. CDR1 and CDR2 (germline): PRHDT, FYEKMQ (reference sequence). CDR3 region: CASSFYGGTSGYEQYF. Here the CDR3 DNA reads TGTGCCAGCAGCTTCTACGGCGGGACTAGCGGCTACGAGCAGTACTTC.

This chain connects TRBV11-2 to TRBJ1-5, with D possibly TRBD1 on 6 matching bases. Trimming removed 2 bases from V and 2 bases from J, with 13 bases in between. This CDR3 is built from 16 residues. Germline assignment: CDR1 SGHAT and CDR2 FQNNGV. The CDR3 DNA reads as TGTGCCAGCAGCTTATATGGGGGCGATGGCAATCAGCCCCAGCATTTT. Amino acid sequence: CASSLYGGDGNQPQHF.

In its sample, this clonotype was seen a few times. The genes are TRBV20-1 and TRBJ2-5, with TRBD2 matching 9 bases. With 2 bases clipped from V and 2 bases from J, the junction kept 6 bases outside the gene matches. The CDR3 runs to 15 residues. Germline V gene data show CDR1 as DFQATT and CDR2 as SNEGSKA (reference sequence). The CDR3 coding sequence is TGCAGTGCTAGAACAAGGACTAGCGCTCAAGAGACCCAGTACTTC. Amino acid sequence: CSARTRTSAQETQYF.

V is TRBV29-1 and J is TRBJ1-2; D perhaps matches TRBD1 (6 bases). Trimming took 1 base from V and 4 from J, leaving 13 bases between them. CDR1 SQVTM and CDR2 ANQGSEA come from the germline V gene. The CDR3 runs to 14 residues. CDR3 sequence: CSVEVGGYTYGYTF. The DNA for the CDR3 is TGCAGCGTTGAAGTCGGGGGCTATACCTATGGCTACACCTTC. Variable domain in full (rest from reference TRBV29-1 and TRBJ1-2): SAVISQKPSRDICQRGTSLTIQCQVDSQVTMMFWYRQQPGQSLTLIATANQGSEATYESGFVIDKFPISRPNLTFSTLTVSNMSPEDSSIYLCSVEVGGYTYGYTFGSGTRLTVV.

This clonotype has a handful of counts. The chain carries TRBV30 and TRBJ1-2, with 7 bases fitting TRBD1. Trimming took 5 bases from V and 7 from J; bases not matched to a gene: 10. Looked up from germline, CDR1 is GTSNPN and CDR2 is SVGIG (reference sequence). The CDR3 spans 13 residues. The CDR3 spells CAWVLHGTVGYTF. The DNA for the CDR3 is TGTGCCTGGGTACTACATGGGACAGTTGGCTACACCTTC. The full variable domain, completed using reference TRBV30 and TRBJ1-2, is SQTIHQWPATLVQPVGSPLSLECTVEGTSNPNLYWYRQAAGRGLQLLFYSVGIGQISSEVPQNLSASRPQDRQFILSSKKLLLSDSGFYLCAWVLHGTVGYTFGSGTRLTVV.

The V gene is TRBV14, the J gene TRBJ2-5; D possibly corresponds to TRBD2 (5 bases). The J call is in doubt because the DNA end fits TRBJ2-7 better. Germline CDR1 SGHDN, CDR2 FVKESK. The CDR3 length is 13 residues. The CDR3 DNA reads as TGTGCCAGCAGCCATTTCGGGACCTACGAGCAGTACTTC. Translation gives CASSHFGTYEQYF.

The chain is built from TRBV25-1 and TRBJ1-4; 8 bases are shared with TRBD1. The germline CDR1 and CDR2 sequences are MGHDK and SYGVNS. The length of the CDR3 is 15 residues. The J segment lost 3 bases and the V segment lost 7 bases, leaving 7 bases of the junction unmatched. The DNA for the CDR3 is TGTGCCAGCAACCCCCAGGGGGCAGCTAATGAAAAACTGTTTTTT. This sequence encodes CASNPQGAANEKLFF.

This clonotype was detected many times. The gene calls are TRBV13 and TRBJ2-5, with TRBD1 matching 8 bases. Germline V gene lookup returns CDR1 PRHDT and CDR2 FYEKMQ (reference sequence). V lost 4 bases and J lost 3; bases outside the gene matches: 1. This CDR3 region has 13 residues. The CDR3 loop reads CASSSDREETQYF. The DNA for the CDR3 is TGTGCCAGCAGCTCGGACAGGGAAGAGACCCAGTACTTC.

CDR3 DNA sequence: TGCAGTGCTAGAGATCCAGGGGCCAGGGCCTTGGAGACCCAGTACTTC. The encoded protein is CSARDPGARALETQYF. The chain recombines TRBV20-1 with TRBJ2-5, with a tentative D call TRBD1 (6 bases). Trimming removed 0 bases from V and 5 bases from J, with 19 bases in between. CDR1 is DFQATT, CDR2 SNEGSKA, per germline (reference sequence). This CDR3 contains 16 residues.

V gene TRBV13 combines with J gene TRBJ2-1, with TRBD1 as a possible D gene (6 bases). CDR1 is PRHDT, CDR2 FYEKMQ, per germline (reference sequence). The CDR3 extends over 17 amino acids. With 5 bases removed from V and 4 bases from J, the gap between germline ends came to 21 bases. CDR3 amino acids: CASSPSLGRGGYNEQFF. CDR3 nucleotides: TGTGCCAGCAGCCCGAGCCTCGGGCGAGGGGGATACAATGAGCAGTTCTTC.

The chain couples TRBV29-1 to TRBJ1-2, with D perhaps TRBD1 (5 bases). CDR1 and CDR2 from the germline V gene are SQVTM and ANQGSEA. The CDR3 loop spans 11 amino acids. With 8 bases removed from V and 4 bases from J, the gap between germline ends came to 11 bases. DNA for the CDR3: TGCAGCAGCCTCGGGGCCTATGGCTACACCTTC. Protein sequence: CSSLGAYGYTF.

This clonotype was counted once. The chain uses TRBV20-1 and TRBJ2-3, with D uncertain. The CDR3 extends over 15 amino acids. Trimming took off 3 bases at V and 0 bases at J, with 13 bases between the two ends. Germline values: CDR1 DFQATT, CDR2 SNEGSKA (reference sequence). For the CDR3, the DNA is TGCAGTGCTAGTCGAACAGACTCTAGCACAGATACGCAGTATTTT. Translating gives CSASRTDSSTDTQYF.